This passage covers 15 T cell receptor beta chains from one sample sequenced in a study of Epstein–Barr virus B cells in breast cancer. Libraries were built from RNA with the SMARTer kit, covering full alpha and beta V(D)J regions. TCRdb re-analysed the 5' RACE reads in MiXCR, keeping a single row per CDR3 protein. The repertoire includes 2,000 or so distinct CDR3 sequences, around 16% of them detected once, and about 32% sits in the top ten. Their specific antigens are unknown. Sequenced material: tumor-infiltrating lymphocytes expanded in culture. The receptors stem from a woman aged 40 to 50 with triple-negative breast cancer.

This clonotype was found once. The CDR3 does not end in the conserved phenylalanine or tryptophan, so this is likely a read error. The gene calls are TRBV3-1 and TRBJ2-5, with D possibly TRBD2 on 5 matching bases. CDR3 length: 15 residues. V lost 1 base to trimming and J lost 3 bases, with 12 bases between them. In germline, CDR1 is LGHDT, CDR2 YNNKEL (reference sequence). CDR3: CASSQAGNKEETQYL. DNA of the CDR3: TGTGCCAGCAGCCAAGCGGGGAACAAGGAAGAGACCCAGTACCTC.

This clonotype is classed as medium-sized. The chain recombines TRBV2 with TRBJ1-5; D is unresolved. The CDR3 sequence is 14 residues long. Germline CDR1 reads SNHLY; CDR2 reads FYNNEI. Between the trimmed V and J ends, which lost 5 bases and 3 bases, there was a span of 11 bases. The CDR3, as DNA: TGTGCCAGCAGTTCGACCGGGAACAATCAGCCCCAGCATTTT. This translates into CASSSTGNNQPQHF.

This clonotype is large by share. This chain uses TRBV6-5 with TRBJ2-6, with D unclear. CDR3 length: 15 residues. Germline V CDR1 and CDR2: MNHEY, SVGAGI. The ends were cut back, 4 bases at V and 0 bases at J, with 7 bases in the middle. The CDR3: CASSSTFSGANVLTF. The CDR3 DNA reads TGTGCCAGCAGTTCCACGTTCTCTGGGGCCAACGTCCTGACTTTC.

This clonotype is labeled as large. The chain couples TRBV5-6 to TRBJ2-1, with 7 bases lining up with TRBD1. The germline V gene encodes CDR1 SGHDT and CDR2 YYEEEE. J gave up 0 bases and V 4 bases, and 7 bases lay outside the gene matches. This CDR3 is built from 16 residues. Here the CDR3 DNA reads TGTGCCAGCAGCGACATACAGGGGAGCTCCTACAATGAGCAGTTCTTC. Amino acids: CASSDIQGSSYNEQFF.

A remark on this clonotype: The junction shows a germline mismatch at one end, possibly a read error. The V gene is TRBV20-1, the J gene TRBJ1-5; a weak D match, TRBD1 (6 bases). Germline assignment: CDR1 DFQATT and CDR2 SNEGSKA (reference sequence). This CDR3 is built from 14 residues. The chain's CDR3 is CCARGGHLRQPQHF. Written as DNA, the CDR3 is TGCTGTGCTAGAGGGGGGCACCTACGCCAGCCCCAGCATTTT.

This clonotype turned up a few times. This chain uses TRBV6-2 or TRBV6-3 with TRBJ2-6; D is unclear. V lost 6 bases and J lost 0, with 6 bases in between. The CDR3 loop spans 14 amino acids. The germline V gene has CDR1 MNHEY and CDR2 SVGEGT. The CDR3 reads CASRNPSGANVLTF. For the CDR3, the DNA is TGTGCCAGCAGGAACCCCTCTGGGGCCAACGTCCTGACTTTC.

This clonotype counts as medium-sized. The V gene is TRBV20-1, the J gene TRBJ2-2; D is uncertain. The CDR3 runs to 13 residues. Germline CDR1 and CDR2: DFQATT and SNEGSKA (reference sequence). V was shortened by 2 bases and J by 4 bases, with 8 bases between the two germline ends. CDR3: CSARTRPTGELFF. CDR3 sequence (DNA): TGCAGTGCTAGAACACGCCCCACCGGGGAGCTGTTTTTT.

Many counts were recorded for this clonotype. The gene calls are TRBV6-1 and TRBJ2-1; TRBD2 matches at 9 bases. Germline CDR1 is MNHNS and CDR2 is SASEGT. The CDR3 has 16 residues. The junction had 9 bases not matched to a gene; V was cut back by 1 base and J by 8 bases. In DNA form, the CDR3 reads TGTGCCAGCAGTGAAGTACCAGGGGCGGGGGGGGATGAGCAGTTCTTC. Its protein product is CASSEVPGAGGDEQFF.

With respect to this clonotype: It differs at one base from a far larger clone, so likely a read error. V is TRBV4-3 and J is TRBJ2-1, with D possibly being TRBD2 (6 bases). The germline CDR1 and CDR2 sequences are LGHNA and YSLEER. The CDR3 runs 16 residues. The CDR3 loop is CVSSQGWRDESNEQFF. CDR3 DNA: TGCGTCAGCAGCCAAGGTTGGAGGGACGAGAGCAATGAGCAGTTCTTC.

This clonotype has at least ten counts. This sequence joins TRBV7-9 and TRBJ2-3; 11 positions agree with TRBD2. Germline trimming cut 5 bases from V and 0 bases from J; bases unmatched to any gene: 4. The CDR3 is made up of 16 amino acids. Per the germline V gene, CDR1 is SEHNR and CDR2 is FQNEAQ (reference sequence). CDR3 nucleotide sequence: TGTGCCAGCAGCCCGGGACTAGCGGCTAGCACAGATACGCAGTATTTT. The encoded protein is CASSPGLAASTDTQYF.

The chain links TRBV13 to TRBJ1-2; tentative D call: TRBD1 (5 bases). V was pared by 5 bases and J by 4 bases, with 17 bases between. CDR3 size: 15 residues. Germline lookup yields CDR1 PRHDT and CDR2 FYEKMQ (reference sequence). This chain's CDR3 is CASSPQWGSGYGYTF. The CDR3 DNA follows: TGTGCCAGCAGCCCCCAGTGGGGGAGCGGCTATGGCTACACCTTC.

This clonotype showed up many times. V and J are TRBV20-1 and TRBJ1-1; D may be TRBD1 (5 bases). V was pared by 7 bases and J by 3 bases, with 12 bases between. The CDR3 length is 12 residues. Per germline, CDR1 DFQATT and CDR2 SNEGSKA (reference sequence). The CDR3 DNA follows: TGCAGTGGGGGAGGGGACGACACTGAAGCTTTCTTT. Protein: CSGGGDDTEAFF.

This clonotype was seen a few times. The chain links TRBV20-1 to TRBJ2-7; TRBD2 aligns across 10 bases. The V and J ends lost 8 bases and 1 base, in that order; junction bases with no gene match: 11. This CDR3 region has 15 residues. The germline V gene has CDR1 DFQATT and CDR2 SNEGSKA (reference sequence). The CDR3 coding sequence is TGCAGTTCAGGATCCGGGACTAGCGTATCCTACGAGCAGTACTTC. This codes for CSSGSGTSVSYEQYF.

This clonotype ranks as medium-sized. This chain connects TRBV20-1 to TRBJ2-1, with 12 bases lining up with TRBD2. Germline V gene lookup returns CDR1 DFQATT and CDR2 SNEGSKA (reference sequence). The V gene end was trimmed by 6 bases and the J gene end by 4 bases; junction bases not matched to a gene: 13. The CDR3 has 17 residues. The CDR3 loop reads CSAELLAGGKTYNEQFF. In DNA form, the CDR3 reads TGCAGTGCCGAACTGCTAGCGGGGGGGAAGACGTACAATGAGCAGTTCTTC.

This clonotype is categorized as medium-sized. The rearrangement uses TRBV20-1 and TRBJ2-1, with 12 bases aligning to TRBD2. CDR3 size: 17 residues. J gave up 1 base and V 6 bases, and 10 bases lay outside the gene matches. The V gene's germline CDR1 is DFQATT and CDR2 SNEGSKA (reference sequence). CDR3 bases: TGCAGTGCCCTAATCCCGACTAGCGGGAGTTCCTACAATGAGCAGTTCTTC. Protein: CSALIPTSGSSYNEQFF.